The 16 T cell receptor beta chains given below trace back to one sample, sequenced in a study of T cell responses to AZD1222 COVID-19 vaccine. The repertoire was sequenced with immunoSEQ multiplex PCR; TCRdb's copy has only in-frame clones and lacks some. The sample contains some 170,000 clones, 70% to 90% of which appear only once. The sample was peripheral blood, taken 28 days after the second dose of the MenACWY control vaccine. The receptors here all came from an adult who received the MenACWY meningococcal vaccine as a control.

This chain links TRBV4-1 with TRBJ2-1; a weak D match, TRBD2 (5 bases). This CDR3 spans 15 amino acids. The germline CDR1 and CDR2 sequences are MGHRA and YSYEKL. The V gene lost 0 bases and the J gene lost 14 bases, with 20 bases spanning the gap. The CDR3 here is CASSQDHAVGKRKFF. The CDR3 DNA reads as TGCGCCAGCAGCCAAGATCACGCTGTCGGGAAAAGGAAGTTCTTC.

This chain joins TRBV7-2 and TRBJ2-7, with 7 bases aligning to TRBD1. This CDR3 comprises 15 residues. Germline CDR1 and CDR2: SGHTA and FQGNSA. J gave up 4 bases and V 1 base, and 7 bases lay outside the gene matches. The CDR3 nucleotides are TGTGCCAGCAGCTTAGTCAGGGGGTCCCCATACGAGCAGTACTTC. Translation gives CASSLVRGSPYEQYF.

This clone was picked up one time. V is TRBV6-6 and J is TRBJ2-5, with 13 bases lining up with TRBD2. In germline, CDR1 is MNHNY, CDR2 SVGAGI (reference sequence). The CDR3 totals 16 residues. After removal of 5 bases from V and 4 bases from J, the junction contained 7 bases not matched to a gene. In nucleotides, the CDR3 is TGTGCCAGCAGTCGAGGACTAGCGGGAGTGTCAGAGACCCAGTACTTC. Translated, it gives CASSRGLAGVSETQYF.

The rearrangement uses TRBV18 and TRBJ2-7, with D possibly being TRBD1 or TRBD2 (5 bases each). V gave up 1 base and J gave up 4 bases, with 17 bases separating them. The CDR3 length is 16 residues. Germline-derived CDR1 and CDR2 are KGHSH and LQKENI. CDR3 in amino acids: CASSPRGERMPYEQYF. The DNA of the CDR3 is TGTGCCAGCTCACCACGAGGGGAGAGGATGCCATACGAGCAGTACTTC. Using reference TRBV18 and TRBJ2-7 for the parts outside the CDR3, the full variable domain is NAGVMQNPRHLVRRRGQEARLRCSPMKGHSHVYWYRQLPEEGLKFMVYLQKENIIDESGMPKERFSAEFPKEGPSILRIQQVVRGDSAAYFCASSPRGERMPYEQYFGPGTRLTVT.

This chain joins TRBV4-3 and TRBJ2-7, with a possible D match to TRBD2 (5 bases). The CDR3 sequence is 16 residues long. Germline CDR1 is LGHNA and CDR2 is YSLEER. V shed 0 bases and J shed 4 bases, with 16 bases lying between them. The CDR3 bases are TGCGCCAGCAGCCAAGAGGTCACGGACGGAGGATACGAGCAGTACTTC. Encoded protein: CASSQEVTDGGYEQYF.

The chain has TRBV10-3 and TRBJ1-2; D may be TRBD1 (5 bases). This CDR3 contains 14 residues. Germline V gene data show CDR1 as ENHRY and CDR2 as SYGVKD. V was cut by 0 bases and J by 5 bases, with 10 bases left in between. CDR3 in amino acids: CAISESDRAYGYTF. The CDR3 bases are TGTGCCATCAGTGAGTCAGACAGAGCTTATGGCTACACCTTC.

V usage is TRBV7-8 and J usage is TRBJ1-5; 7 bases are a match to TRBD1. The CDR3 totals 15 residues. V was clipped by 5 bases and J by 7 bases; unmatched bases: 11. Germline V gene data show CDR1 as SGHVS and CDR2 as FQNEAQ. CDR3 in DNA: TGTGCCAGCAGCGCAACAGGGGCCGGGGAGCAGCCCCAGCATTTT. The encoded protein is CASSATGAGEQPQHF. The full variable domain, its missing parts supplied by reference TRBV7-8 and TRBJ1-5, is GAGVSQSPRYKVAKRGQDVALRCDPISGHVSLFWYQQALGQGPEFLTYFQNEAQLDKSGLPSDRFFAERPEGSVSTLKIQRTQQEDSAVYLCASSATGAGEQPQHFGDGTRLSIL.

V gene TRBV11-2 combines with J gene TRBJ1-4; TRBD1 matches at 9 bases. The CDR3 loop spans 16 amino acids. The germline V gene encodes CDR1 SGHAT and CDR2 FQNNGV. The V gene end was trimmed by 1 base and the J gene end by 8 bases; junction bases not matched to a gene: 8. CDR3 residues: CASSLVQGQGREKLFF. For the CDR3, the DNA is TGTGCCAGCAGCTTAGTCCAGGGACAGGGACGCGAAAAACTGTTTTTT. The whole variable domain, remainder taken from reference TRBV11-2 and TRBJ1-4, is EAGVAQSPRYKIIEKRQSVAFWCNPISGHATLYWYQQILGQGPKLLIQFQNNGVVDDSQLPKDRFSAERLKGVDSTLKIQPAKLEDSAVYLCASSLVQGQGREKLFFGSGTQLSVL.

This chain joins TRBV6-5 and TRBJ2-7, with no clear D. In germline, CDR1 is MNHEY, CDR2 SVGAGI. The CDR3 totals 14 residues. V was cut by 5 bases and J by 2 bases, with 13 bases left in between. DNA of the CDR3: TGTGCCAGCAGTCCTAGACGCCGTGCCTACGAGCAGTACTTC. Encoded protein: CASSPRRRAYEQYF.

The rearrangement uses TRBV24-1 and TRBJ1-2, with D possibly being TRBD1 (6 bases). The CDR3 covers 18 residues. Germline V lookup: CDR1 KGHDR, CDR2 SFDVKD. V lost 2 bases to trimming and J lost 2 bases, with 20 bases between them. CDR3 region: CATSDSGGPHNLNYGYTF. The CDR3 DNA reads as TGTGCCACCAGTGATTCTGGGGGGCCCCACAACTTAAACTATGGCTACACCTTC.

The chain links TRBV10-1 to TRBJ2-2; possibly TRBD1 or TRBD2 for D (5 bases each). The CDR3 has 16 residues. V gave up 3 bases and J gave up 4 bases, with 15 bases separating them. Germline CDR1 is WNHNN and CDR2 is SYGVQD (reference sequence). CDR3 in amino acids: CASSDPRWGSTGELFF. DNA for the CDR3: TGCGCCAGCAGTGATCCGAGATGGGGGAGCACCGGGGAGCTGTTTTTT.

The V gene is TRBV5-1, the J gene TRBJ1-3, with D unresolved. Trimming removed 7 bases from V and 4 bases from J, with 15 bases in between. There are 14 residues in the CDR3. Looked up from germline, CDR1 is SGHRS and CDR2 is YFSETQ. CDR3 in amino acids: CASAAAAVGNTIYF. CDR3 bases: TGCGCCAGCGCGGCCGCTGCTGTCGGAAACACCATATATTTT.

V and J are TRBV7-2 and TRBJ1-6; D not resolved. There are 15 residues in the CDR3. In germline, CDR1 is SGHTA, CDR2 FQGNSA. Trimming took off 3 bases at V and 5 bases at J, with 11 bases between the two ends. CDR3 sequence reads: CASSFLGRNNSPLHF. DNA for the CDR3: TGTGCCAGCAGCTTTCTCGGGAGGAATAATTCACCCCTCCACTTT. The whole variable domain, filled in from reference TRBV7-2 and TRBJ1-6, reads GAGVSQSPSNKVTEKGKDVELRCDPISGHTALYWYRQSLGQGLEFLIYFQGNSAPDKSGLPSDRFSAERTGGSVSTLTIQRTQQEDSAVYLCASSFLGRNNSPLHFGNGTRLTVT.

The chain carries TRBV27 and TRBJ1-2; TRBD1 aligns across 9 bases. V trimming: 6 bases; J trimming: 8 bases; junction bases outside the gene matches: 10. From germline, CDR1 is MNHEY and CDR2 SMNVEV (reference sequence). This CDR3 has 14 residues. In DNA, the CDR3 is TGTGCCAGCAGCACAGTACAGGGGGCGCGCGGCTACACCTTC. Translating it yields CASSTVQGARGYTF.

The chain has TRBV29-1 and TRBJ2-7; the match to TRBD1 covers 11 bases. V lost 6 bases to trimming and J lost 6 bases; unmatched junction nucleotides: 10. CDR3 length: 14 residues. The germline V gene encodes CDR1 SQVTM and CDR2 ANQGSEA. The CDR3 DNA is TGCAGCGTAGTTAGGGACAGGGGGGACTCCGAGCAGTACTTC. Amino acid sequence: CSVVRDRGDSEQYF.

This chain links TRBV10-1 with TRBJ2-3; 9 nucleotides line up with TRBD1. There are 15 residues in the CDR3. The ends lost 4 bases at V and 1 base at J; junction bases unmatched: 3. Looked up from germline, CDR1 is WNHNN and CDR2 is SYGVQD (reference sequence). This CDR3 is CASSGGQGGTDTQYF. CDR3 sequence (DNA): TGCGCCAGCAGTGGGGGACAGGGAGGCACAGATACGCAGTATTTT.